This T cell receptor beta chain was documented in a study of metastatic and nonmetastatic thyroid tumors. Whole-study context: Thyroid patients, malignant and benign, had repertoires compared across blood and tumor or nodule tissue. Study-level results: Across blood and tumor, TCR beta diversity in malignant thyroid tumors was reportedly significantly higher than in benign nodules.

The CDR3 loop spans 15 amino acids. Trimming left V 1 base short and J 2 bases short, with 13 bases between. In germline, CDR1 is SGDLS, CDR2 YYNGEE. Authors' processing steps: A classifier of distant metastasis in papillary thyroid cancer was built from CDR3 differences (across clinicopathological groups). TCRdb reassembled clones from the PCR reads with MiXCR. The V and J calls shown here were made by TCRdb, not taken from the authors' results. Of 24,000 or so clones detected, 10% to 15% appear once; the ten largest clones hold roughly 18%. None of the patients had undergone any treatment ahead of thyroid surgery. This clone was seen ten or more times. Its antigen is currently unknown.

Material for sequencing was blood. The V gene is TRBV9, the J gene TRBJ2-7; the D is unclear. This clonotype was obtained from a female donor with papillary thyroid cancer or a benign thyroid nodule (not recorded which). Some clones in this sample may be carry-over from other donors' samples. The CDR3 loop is CASSVTSSATYEQYF. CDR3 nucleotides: TGTGCCAGCAGCGTAACGTCTAGTGCGACCTACGAGCAGTACTTC.